The rows below give T cell receptor beta chains drawn from one sample of a study of beta chain features in type 1 diabetes. Measured with immunoSEQ multiplex PCR; TCRdb has only the in-frame clones, and not every one. The table has about 930,000 clones, about 17% seen once. The material sequenced was naive CD4+ T cells from blood. These receptors all stem from a woman aged 18-35 years in good health. The CDR3 runs from the conserved cysteine through the conserved F or W. A D gene is named only where the DNA matches it firmly. Only part of the rows carry a size: once, few, many, or a class if the clone is expanded.

CDR3aa: CASSSRVAKSGANVLTF
CDR3nt: TGTGCCAGCAGCTCACGGGTCGCGAAATCTGGGGCCAACGTCCTGACTTTC
d_gene: -
j_gene: TRBJ2-6
len: 17
abundance: -
v_gene: TRBV7-6

CDR3aa: CASGDREGYTF
CDR3nt: TGTGCCAGCGGGGACAGGGAAGGCTACACCTTC
d_gene: TRBD1
j_gene: TRBJ1-2
len: 11
abundance: -
v_gene: TRBV27

CDR3aa: CASSSLGQALKGTQYF
CDR3nt: TGTGCCAGTAGTTCGCTGGGACAGGCCCTAAAAGGGACCCAGTACTTC
d_gene: TRBD1
j_gene: TRBJ2-5
len: 16
abundance: -
v_gene: TRBV19

CDR3aa: CASSSRTGRTEAFF
CDR3nt: TGTGCCAGCAGCTCACGGACAGGGCGCACTGAAGCTTTCTTT
d_gene: TRBD1
j_gene: TRBJ1-1
len: 14
abundance: few
v_gene: TRBV13

CDR3aa: CASSGGTSGSEQYF
CDR3nt: TGCGCCAGCAGCGGCGGGACTAGCGGGAGCGAGCAGTACTTC
d_gene: TRBD2
j_gene: TRBJ2-7
len: 14
abundance: few
v_gene: TRBV5-1

CDR3aa: CASKGGLMNTEAFF
CDR3nt: TGTGCCAGCAAAGGGGGCCTAATGAACACTGAAGCTTTCTTT
d_gene: TRBD1
j_gene: TRBJ1-1
len: 14
abundance: few
v_gene: TRBV2

CDR3aa: CASSLAWSSAPDGDTQYF
CDR3nt: TGTGCCAGCAGCTTGGCCTGGTCAAGTGCGCCCGATGGGGATACGCAGTATTTT
d_gene: -
j_gene: TRBJ2-3
len: 18
abundance: -
v_gene: TRBV5-4

CDR3aa: CASSQETLAGVPYNEQFF
CDR3nt: TGCGCCAGCAGCCAAGAAACACTAGCGGGAGTCCCCTACAATGAGCAGTTCTTC
d_gene: TRBD2
j_gene: TRBJ2-1
len: 18
abundance: few
v_gene: TRBV4-3

CDR3aa: CASSQDFQGQVHEQYF
CDR3nt: TGCGCCAGCAGCCAAGATTTTCAAGGACAGGTTCACGAGCAGTACTTC
d_gene: TRBD1
j_gene: TRBJ2-7
len: 16
abundance: -
v_gene: TRBV4-1

CDR3aa: CASSASSGNEQFF
CDR3nt: TGTGCCAGCAGCGCCAGTAGCGGAAATGAGCAGTTCTTC
d_gene: -
j_gene: TRBJ2-1
len: 13
abundance: -
v_gene: TRBV7-2

CDR3aa: CASSGGASSYNEQFF
CDR3nt: TGTGCCAGCAGTGGCGGGGCTAGCTCCTACAATGAGCAGTTCTTC
d_gene: -
j_gene: TRBJ2-1
len: 15
abundance: -
v_gene: TRBV2

CDR3aa: CASSLPSSPYNEQFF
CDR3nt: TGTGCCAGCAGCTTGCCCAGCAGCCCGTACAATGAGCAGTTCTTC
d_gene: -
j_gene: TRBJ2-1
len: 15
abundance: -
v_gene: TRBV7-9